The sequence of this T cell receptor (beta chain) was determined in a study of T cell changes during pregnancy in multiple sclerosis. CDR1 and CDR2 from the germline V gene are MNHEY and SMNVEV (reference sequence). The V gene lost 4 bases and the J gene lost 5 bases, with 14 bases spanning the gap. This CDR3 contains 14 residues. The protocol was immunoSEQ multiplex PCR, while the TCRdb copy is restricted to in-frame clones and leaves out a portion. The sample shows 50,000 to 80,000 clones, roughly nine tenths of them seen only once. The clonotype was recovered from a female donor with multiple sclerosis, enrolled in a pregnancy study. The input for sequencing was CD8+ T cells from peripheral blood mononuclear cells, taken before pregnancy. The chain couples TRBV27 to TRBJ1-2; a weak D match, TRBD1 (5 bases). CDR3 residues: CASSWAGVSYGYTF. In nucleotides, the CDR3 is TGTGCCAGCAGTTGGGCGGGGGTTTCGTATGGCTACACCTTC.